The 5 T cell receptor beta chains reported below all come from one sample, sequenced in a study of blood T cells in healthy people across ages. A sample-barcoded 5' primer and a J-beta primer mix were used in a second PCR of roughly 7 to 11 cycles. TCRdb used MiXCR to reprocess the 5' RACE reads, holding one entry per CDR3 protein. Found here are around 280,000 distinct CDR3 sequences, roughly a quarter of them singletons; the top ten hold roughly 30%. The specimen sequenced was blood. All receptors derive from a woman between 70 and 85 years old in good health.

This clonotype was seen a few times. CDR3 protein: CASSYTGQGSYEQYF. The CDR3 bases are TGTGCCAGCAGTTACACGGGACAGGGCTCCTACGAGCAGTACTTC. The gene calls are TRBV6-5 and TRBJ2-7, with 9 bases fitting TRBD1. The junction had 2 bases not matched to a gene; V was cut back by 2 bases and J by 0 bases. Germline CDR1 and CDR2: MNHEY and SVGAGI. The CDR3 length is 15 residues.

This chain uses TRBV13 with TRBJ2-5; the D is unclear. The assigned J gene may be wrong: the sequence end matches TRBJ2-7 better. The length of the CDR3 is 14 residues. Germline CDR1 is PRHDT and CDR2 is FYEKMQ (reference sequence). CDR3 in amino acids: CASSNSRSSYEQYF. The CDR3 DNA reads TGTGCCAGCAGCAACAGCCGGAGCTCCTACGAGCAGTACTTC.

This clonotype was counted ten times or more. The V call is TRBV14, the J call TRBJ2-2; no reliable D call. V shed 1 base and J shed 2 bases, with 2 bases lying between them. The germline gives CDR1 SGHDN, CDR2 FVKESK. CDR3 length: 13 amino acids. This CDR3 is CASSQVNTGELFF. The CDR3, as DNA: TGTGCCAGCAGCCAAGTCAACACCGGGGAGCTGTTTTTT.

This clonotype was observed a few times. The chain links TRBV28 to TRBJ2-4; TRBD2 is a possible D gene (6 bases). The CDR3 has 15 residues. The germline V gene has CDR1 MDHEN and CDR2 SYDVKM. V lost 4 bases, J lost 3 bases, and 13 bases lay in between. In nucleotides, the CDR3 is TGTGCCAGCAGTTACCCGACTAGAGTCAAAAACATTCAGTACTTC. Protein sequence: CASSYPTRVKNIQYF.

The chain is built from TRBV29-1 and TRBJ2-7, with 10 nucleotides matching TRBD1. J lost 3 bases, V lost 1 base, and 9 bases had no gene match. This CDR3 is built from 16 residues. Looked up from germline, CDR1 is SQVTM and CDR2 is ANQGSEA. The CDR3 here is CSVEARPGQGNYEQYF. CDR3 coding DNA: TGCAGCGTTGAAGCCAGGCCGGGACAGGGGAACTACGAGCAGTACTTC.